A selection of T cell receptor beta chains follows, all from one sample in a study of T-cell memory formation after mild COVID-19. TCRdb called the 5' RACE reads again in MiXCR, with one record for every CDR3 protein. The repertoire holds 550,000 to 700,000 distinct CDR3 sequences, with around 17% as singletons. Sequencing was done on a sample of PBMCs or a T cell subset sorted from them (not recorded which). The receptors were sampled from an adult woman who had mild COVID-19 (a few samples of this study predate the infection). Cell type and time point are not known. The CDR3 runs from the conserved cysteine through the conserved F or W. A D gene is named only where the DNA matches it firmly. Clone size appears in some rows only: once, few, many, or a class for an expanded clone.

TRBD1	NA	TRBV24-1	TRBJ2-5	TGTGCCACCAGTGACACGGGACAGGATGGAGAGACCCAGTACTTC	CATSDTGQDGETQYF
TRBD1	NA	TRBV2	TRBJ2-1	TGTGCCAGCAGTGACCCAGGGGGTGCCTACAATGAGCAGTTCTTC	CASSDPGGAYNEQFF
TRBD2	few	TRBV20-1	TRBJ2-3	TGCAGTGCTCCCAGCGGGAGAAGCACAGATACGCAGTATTTT	CSAPSGRSTDTQYF
TRBD2	NA	TRBV6-2/TRBV6-3	TRBJ2-7	TGTGCCAGCAGGAAACTAGCGGGAGTCTACGAGCAGTACTTC	CASRKLAGVYEQYF
TRBD1	NA	TRBV6-2/TRBV6-3	TRBJ2-5	TGTGCCAGCAGTTACGGAGTCCTTCGTACAGGGGTTCAAGAGACCCAGTACTTC	CASSYGVLRTGVQETQYF
NA	NA	TRBV7-2	TRBJ1-2	TGTGCCAGCAGCTTAGGAGCTCGGGGGGCAGGCTATGGCTACACCTTC	CASSLGARGAGYGYTF
NA	few	TRBV7-2	TRBJ2-7	TGTGCCAGCAGCACCGTGGGGAGTACCTACGAGCAGTACTTC	CASSTVGSTYEQYF
NA	few	TRBV4-1	TRBJ2-2	TGCGCCAGCAGCCACGGCCTAGCCGGGGAGCTGTTTTTT	CASSHGLAGELFF
NA	few	TRBV5-6	TRBJ1-5	TGTGCCAGCAGCTTGAGAACTTCAGAACAGCCCCAGCATTTT	CASSLRTSEQPQHF
TRBD2	once	TRBV30	TRBJ2-3	TGTGCCTGGAGTGCGGGACTAGCGGATTACACAGATACGCAGTATTTT	CAWSAGLADYTDTQYF
NA	few	TRBV10-3	TRBJ2-1	TGTGCCATCAGTGAGTCAAGTAGGTCACCCAATGAGCAGTTCTTC	CAISESSRSPNEQFF
NA	many	TRBV12-3/TRBV12-4	TRBJ2-7	TGTGCCAGCAAATCTCTGGGTTACGAGCAGTACTTC	CASKSLGYEQYF
NA	few	TRBV7-6	TRBJ2-3	TGTGCCAGCAGCTTAATGTATTCTAGCACAGATACGCAGTATTTT	CASSLMYSSTDTQYF
NA	many	TRBV4-1	TRBJ2-7	TGCGCCAGCAGCCAAGATCGATATGACGGGGGTTACGAGCAGTACTTC	CASSQDRYDGGYEQYF
TRBD2	NA	TRBV20-1	TRBJ2-1	TGCAGTGCTAGAAATAGCGGGCTGGACACCGATGGGAATGAGCAGTTCTTC	CSARNSGLDTDGNEQFF
NA	NA	TRBV7-8	TRBJ1-2	TGTGCCAGCAGCTTAGCGCAGACAGAGTATGGCTACACCTTC	CASSLAQTEYGYTF
TRBD1	NA	TRBV5-1	TRBJ1-1	TGCGCCAGCAGCTTGGACTCAGGGGGGGACACTGAAGCTTTCTTT	CASSLDSGGDTEAFF
NA	many	TRBV6-1	TRBJ2-2	TGTGCCAGCTGCCTCGGGACAACTACCACCGGGGAGCTGTTTTTT	CASCLGTTTTGELFF
NA	few	TRBV7-8	TRBJ2-1	TGTGCCAGCAGCCGCGAACGGGGATATGAGCAGTTCTTC	CASSRERGYEQFF
NA	few	TRBV29-1	TRBJ1-4	TGCAGCGTTGCATTTTTAGGTGAAAAACTGTTTTTT	CSVAFLGEKLFF
NA	many	TRBV18	TRBJ2-7	TGTGCCAGCTCACCCAAGCTCCCCTGGACAGTGGCCTACGAGCAGTACTTC	CASSPKLPWTVAYEQYF